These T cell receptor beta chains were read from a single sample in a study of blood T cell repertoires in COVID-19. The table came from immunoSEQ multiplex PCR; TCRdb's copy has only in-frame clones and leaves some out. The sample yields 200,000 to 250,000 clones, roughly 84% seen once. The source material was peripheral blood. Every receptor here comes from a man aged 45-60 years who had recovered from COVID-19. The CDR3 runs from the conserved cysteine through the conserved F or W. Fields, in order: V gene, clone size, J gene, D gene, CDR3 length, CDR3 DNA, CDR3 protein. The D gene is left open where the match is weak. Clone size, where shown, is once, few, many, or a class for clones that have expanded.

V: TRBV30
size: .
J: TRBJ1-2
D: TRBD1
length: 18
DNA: TGTGCCTGGAGTGTACCATCACAAGACAGGGGGCACAACTATGGCTACACCTTC
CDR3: CAWSVPSQDRGHNYGYTF

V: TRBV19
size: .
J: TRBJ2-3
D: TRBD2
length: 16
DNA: TGTGCCAGTAACGGGAGGCTAGCGGGAAGCCCAGATACGCAGTATTTT
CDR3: CASNGRLAGSPDTQYF

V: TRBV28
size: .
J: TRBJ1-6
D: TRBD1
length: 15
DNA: TGTGCCAGCAGGTCCCGACAGGGGGCGATTTCACCCCTCCACTTT
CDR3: CASRSRQGAISPLHF

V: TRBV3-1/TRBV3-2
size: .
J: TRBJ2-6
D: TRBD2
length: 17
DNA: TGTGCCAGCAGCCAGGAACAACTAGCGTTGGGGGCCAACGTCCTGACTTTC
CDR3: CASSQEQLALGANVLTF

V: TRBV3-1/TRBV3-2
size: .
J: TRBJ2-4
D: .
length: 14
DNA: TGTGCCAGCAGCCACGGGGGAGTGCGAGACATTCAGTACTTC
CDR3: CASSHGGVRDIQYF

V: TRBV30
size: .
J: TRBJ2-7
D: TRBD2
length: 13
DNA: TGTGCCTGGAGTACTAGCGGGAGACCCGAGCAGTACTTC
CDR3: CAWSTSGRPEQYF

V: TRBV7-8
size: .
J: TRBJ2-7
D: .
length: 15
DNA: TGTGCCAGCAGCTTAGCCCCTGGGGCGCAGGGGGAGCAGTACTTC
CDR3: CASSLAPGAQGEQYF

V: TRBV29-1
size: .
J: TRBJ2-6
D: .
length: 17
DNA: TGCAGCGCCAGTCCTTCCGGGACACCCTCTGGGGCCAACGTCCTGACTTTC
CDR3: CSASPSGTPSGANVLTF

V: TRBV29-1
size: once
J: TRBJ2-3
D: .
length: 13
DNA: TGCAGTGGGTCGAGGGAGGCGGGAGATACGCAGTATTTT
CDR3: CSGSREAGDTQYF

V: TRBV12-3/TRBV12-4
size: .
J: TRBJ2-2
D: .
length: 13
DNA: TGTGCCAGCAGGACTCTTGGCACCGGGGAGCTGTTTTTT
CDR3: CASRTLGTGELFF

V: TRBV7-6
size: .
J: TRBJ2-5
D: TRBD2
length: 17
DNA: TGTGCCAGCAGCTTAGCTTCGGGACTAGCGGGAGTGGGGACCCAGTACTTC
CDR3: CASSLASGLAGVGTQYF

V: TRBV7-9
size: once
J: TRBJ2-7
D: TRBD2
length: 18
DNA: TGTGCCAGCAGCTCCCAAAGATATAATAGCGGGAGGACCAACGAGCAGTACTTC
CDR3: CASSSQRYNSGRTNEQYF

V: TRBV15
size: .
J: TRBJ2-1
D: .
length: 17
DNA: TGTGCCACCAGCGGCGGACAGGTGGAGGGCCCCTCCAAAGAGCAGTTCTTC
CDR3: CATSGGQVEGPSKEQFF

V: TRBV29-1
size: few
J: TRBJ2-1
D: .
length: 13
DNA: TGCAGCGTTCAGCAGGCGTCCTACAATGAGCAGTTCTTC
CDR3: CSVQQASYNEQFF

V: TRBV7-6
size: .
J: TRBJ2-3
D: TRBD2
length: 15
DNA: TGTGCCAGCGGCGGGACTAGCGGGAGTACAGATACGCAGTATTTT
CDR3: CASGGTSGSTDTQYF

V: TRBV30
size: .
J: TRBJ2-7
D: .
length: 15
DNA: TGTGCCTGGAGTGACCCGAGTGGGGCTCACTACGAGCAGTACTTC
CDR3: CAWSDPSGAHYEQYF